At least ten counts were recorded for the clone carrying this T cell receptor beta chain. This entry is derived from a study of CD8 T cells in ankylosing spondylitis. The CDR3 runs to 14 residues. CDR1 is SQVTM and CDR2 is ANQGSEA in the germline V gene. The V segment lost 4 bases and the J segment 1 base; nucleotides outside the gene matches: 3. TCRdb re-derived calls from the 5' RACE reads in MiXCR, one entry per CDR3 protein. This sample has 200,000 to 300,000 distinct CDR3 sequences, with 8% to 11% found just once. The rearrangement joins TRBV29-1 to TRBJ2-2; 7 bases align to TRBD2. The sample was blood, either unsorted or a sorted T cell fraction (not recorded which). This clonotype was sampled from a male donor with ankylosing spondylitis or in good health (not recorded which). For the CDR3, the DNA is TGCAGCGTTGTTCGGGGGGTGAACACCGGGGAGCTGTTTTTT. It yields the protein CSVVRGVNTGELFF.